This TCR beta chain was recovered during a study of T cells after yellow fever vaccination. General observations from the study: From the bulk population, abundant clonotypes could contaminate and appear within FACS-sorted repertoires. Booster samples showed a return of most primary-vaccination clones (approximately 95% CD4, about 85% CD8). The CD4 compartment and the CD8 compartment contained a small share of clonotypes in common.

The 5'RACE template-switching step produced TCR cDNA and added a universal primer site and UMIs. TCRdb re-derived calls from the 5' RACE reads in MiXCR, one entry per CDR3 protein. This repertoire shows around 400,000 distinct CDR3 sequences, around a tenth found once; its top ten account for roughly 18%. The CDR3 runs 12 residues. CDR1 and CDR2 (germline): PRHDT, FYEKMQ (reference sequence). As for this clonotype: Antigen: not known. Compared with germline, one end of the junction differs, possibly owing to a read error.

The J gene is TRBJ1-1, the V gene TRBV13, with a weak D call TRBD1 (5 bases). The receptor comes from a man aged 18 to 29 who received the YFV17D yellow fever vaccine. The sequencing here drew on PBMCs, taken on the day of the first yellow fever vaccination. CDR3 sequence: CASSSRGTGAFF. The CDR3 DNA is TGTGCCAGCAGCTCACGGGGGACTGGAGCTTTCTTT.